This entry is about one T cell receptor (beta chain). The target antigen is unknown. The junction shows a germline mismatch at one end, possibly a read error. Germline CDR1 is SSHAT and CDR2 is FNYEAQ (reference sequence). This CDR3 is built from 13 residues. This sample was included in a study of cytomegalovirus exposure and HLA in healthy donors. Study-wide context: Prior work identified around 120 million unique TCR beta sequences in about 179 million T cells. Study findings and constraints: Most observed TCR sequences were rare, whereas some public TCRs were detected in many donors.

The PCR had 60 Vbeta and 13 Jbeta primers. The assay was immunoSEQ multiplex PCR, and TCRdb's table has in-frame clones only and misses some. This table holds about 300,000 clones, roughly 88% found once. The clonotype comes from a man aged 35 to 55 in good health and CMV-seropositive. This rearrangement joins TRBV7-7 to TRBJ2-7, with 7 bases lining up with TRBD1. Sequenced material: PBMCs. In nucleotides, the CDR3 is TGTGCTAGCAGCTTAGACGCAGGGGGTGAGCAGTACTTC. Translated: CASSLDAGGEQYF. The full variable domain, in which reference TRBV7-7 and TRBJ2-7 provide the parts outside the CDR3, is GAGVSQSPRYKVTKRGQDVTLRCDPISSHATLYWYQQALGQGPEFLTYFNYEAQPDKSGLPSDRFSAERPEGSISTLTIQRTEQRDSAMYRCASSLDAGGEQYFGPGTRLTVT.